This T cell receptor beta chain was obtained from a study of breast tumors, draining lymph nodes, adjacent tissues. Study results and caveats: Most tumor T cells seemingly derive from lymph node, then expand in tumor. The lymph node origin of tumor T cells was framed as consistent with a hypothesis, not demonstrated. Tumors had less TCR diversity than lymph nodes, more than nontumor tissue.

V lost 0 bases and J lost 0, with 12 bases in between. CDR1 is MGHRA, CDR2 YSYEKL, per germline. This CDR3 is 16 amino acids long. TCRdb re-derived calls from the multiplex PCR reads in MiXCR, one entry per CDR3 protein. The data contain approximately 21,000 distinct CDR3 sequences, roughly 41% of them singletons. There are a few counts of this clonotype. Its antigen remains unknown. Material for sequencing was breast tumor tissue. The V call is TRBV4-1, the J call TRBJ2-7; D is unclear. This receptor was obtained from a female donor with breast cancer. Some clones in this sample may be carry-over from other donors' samples. This CDR3 is CASSQDWPGSSYEQYF. The CDR3 region has the DNA TGCGCCAGCAGCCAAGATTGGCCAGGAAGCTCCTACGAGCAGTACTTC.